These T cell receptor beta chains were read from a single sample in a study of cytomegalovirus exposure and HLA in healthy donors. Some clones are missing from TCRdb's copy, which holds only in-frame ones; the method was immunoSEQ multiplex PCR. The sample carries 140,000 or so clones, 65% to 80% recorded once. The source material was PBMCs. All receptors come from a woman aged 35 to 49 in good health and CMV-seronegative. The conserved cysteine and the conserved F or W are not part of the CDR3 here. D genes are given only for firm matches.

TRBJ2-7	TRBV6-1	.	AIPRTGPNYEQY
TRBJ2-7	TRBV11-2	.	ASSSGPAGAAYEQY
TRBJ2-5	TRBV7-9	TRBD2	SSGKGLAGGETQY
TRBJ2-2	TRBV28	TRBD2	ASSLAGSNTGELF
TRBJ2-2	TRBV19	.	ASSITDTGELF
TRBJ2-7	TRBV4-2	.	ASSQVPSGVEQY
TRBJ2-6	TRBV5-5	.	ASSTRTAGANVLT
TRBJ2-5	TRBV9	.	ASSAYQETQY
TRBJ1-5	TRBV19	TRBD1	ASSTDRGQGQPQH
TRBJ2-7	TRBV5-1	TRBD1	ASSRQGAAPHEQY
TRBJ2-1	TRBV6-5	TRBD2	AIRKGLAGGNEQF
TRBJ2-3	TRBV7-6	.	ASSPHQSLGTWTDTQY
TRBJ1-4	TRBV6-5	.	ASSYSGHFNEKLF
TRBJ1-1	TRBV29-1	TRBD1	SVRGQGYTEAF
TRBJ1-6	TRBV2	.	ASSEATRAVNSPLH
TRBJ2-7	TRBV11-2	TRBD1	ASSLEAGGMYEQY
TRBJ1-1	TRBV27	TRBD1	ASSYRGLNTEAF
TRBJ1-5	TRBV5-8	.	ASSRGQFNQPQH
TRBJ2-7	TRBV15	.	ATSRERVVSYEQY
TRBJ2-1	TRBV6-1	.	ASSEAYRSEVQF
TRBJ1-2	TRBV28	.	ASSPWTENYGYT
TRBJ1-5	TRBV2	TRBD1	ASNELGQGSQPQH
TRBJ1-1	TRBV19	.	ASSMGPGMNTEAF
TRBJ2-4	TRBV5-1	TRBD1	ASITGVSKNIQY
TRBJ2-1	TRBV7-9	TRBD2	ASSPRIGTSGSYEQF
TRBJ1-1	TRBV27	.	ASRISGAFTEAF
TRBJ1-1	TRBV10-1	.	ASSDFASGGRAEAF
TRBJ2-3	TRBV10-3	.	AISESFAGRHTDTQY
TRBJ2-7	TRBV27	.	ASSLRGLNWEYEQY
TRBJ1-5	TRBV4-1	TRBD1	ASSLQGAPNQPQH
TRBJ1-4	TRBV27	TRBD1	ASSLGQGAWGEKLF
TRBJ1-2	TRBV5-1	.	ASSLAWGRNYGYT
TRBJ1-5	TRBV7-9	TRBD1	SSSAQGAVSNQPQH
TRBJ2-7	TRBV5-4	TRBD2	ASSSAGGSYEQY
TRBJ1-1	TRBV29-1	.	SASRSGVTEAF
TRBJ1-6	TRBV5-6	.	ASSRRRVGDSPLH
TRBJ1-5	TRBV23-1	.	ASSHLGSLFYSNQPQH
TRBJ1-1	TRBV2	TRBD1	ASSVVQGHNTEAF
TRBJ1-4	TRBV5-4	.	ASSFRGEAEKLF
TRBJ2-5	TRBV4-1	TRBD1	ASSPHRQGAIAVRETQY
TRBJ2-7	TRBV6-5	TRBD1	ASSPTGTGGYEQY
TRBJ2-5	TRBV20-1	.	SALAGETQY
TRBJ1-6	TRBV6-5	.	ASSGRSLNSPLH
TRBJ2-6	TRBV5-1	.	ASSQGAGESGANVLT
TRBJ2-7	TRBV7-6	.	ASSLALASTLEQY
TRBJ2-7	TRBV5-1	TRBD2	ASSSTWTSGSTGEQY
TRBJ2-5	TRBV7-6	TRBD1	ASSLGTGAVVLY
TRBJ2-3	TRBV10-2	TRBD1	ASRDRGSHTQY